A single sample gave rise to the 11 T cell receptor beta chains below, sequenced in a study of beta chain features in type 1 diabetes. Sequencing targeted expressed TCRB transcripts, as all isolated RNA had been reverse transcribed. Produced via immunoSEQ multiplex PCR; TCRdb's table is partial and in-frame only. The sample holds 360,000 or so clones, around a fifth seen once. Sequenced: naive CD4+ T cells from blood. The receptors derive from a young woman in good health.

The chain recombines TRBV7-9 with TRBJ1-1; TRBD1 is a possible D gene (5 bases). V gave up 5 bases and J gave up 1 base, with 8 bases separating them. The germline V gene has CDR1 SEHNR and CDR2 FQNEAQ (reference sequence). This CDR3 contains 13 residues. CDR3 amino acids: CASSGDRNTEAFF. The CDR3 DNA reads as TGTGCCAGCAGCGGCGACAGGAACACTGAAGCTTTCTTT.

J is TRBJ1-1 and V is TRBV2; D remains unclear. From germline, CDR1 is SNHLY and CDR2 FYNNEI. The CDR3 runs 13 residues. The V gene lost 2 bases and the J gene lost 7 bases, with 11 bases spanning the gap. CDR3 region: CASSESGVGEAFF. The CDR3 region has the DNA TGTGCCAGCAGTGAATCGGGAGTTGGTGAAGCTTTCTTT.

The rearrangement links TRBV5-4 to TRBJ1-3; 7 bases are shared with TRBD1. This CDR3 is 13 amino acids long. The germline gives CDR1 SGHNT, CDR2 YYREEE (reference sequence). After removal of 4 bases from V and 3 bases from J, the junction contained 1 base not matched to a gene. For the CDR3, the DNA is TGTGCCAGCAGCGCAGGGGGTGGAAACACCATATATTTT. Its translation is CASSAGGGNTIYF.

There are a few counts of this clone. The chain combines TRBV4-1 with TRBJ1-1, with a weak D call TRBD1 (5 bases). Per the germline V gene, CDR1 is MGHRA and CDR2 is YSYEKL. The ends were cut back, 3 bases at V and 5 bases at J, with 13 bases in the middle. The CDR3 is 14 residues long. The CDR3: CASSHQGRETEAFF. The CDR3 nucleotides read TGCGCCAGCAGCCACCAGGGTCGAGAAACTGAAGCTTTCTTT.

The sample holds a few counts of this clone. The gene calls are TRBV7-9 and TRBJ2-6; D is perhaps TRBD1 (5 bases). CDR3 size: 17 residues. V lost 5 bases and J lost 0, with 14 bases in between. From germline, CDR1 is SEHNR and CDR2 FQNEAQ (reference sequence). CDR3 protein: CASSLRVESSGANVLTF. The CDR3 DNA reads as TGTGCCAGCAGCCTCAGGGTCGAGAGCTCTGGGGCCAACGTCCTGACTTTC.

The J gene is TRBJ2-5, the V gene TRBV6-5; D possibly corresponds to TRBD2 (6 bases). The CDR3 contains 13 residues. V was trimmed by 4 bases and J by 7 bases, leaving 13 bases between them. The V gene's germline CDR1 is MNHEY and CDR2 SVGAGI. The CDR3 loop is CASSSVLGGTQYF. The CDR3 nucleotides are TGTGCCAGCAGTTCCGTCCTGGGGGGGACCCAGTACTTC.

This clone was observed a few times. V is TRBV7-2 and J is TRBJ1-5, with unresolved D. V lost 4 bases and J 7 bases, leaving 8 bases between the germline ends. CDR3 length: 12 amino acids. Germline V gives CDR1 SGHTA, CDR2 FQGNSA. The CDR3 sequence is CASSYRGQPQHF. In nucleotides, the CDR3 is TGTGCCAGCAGCTACCGCGGGCAGCCCCAGCATTTT.

The chain combines TRBV6-6 with TRBJ2-7; 8 bases line up with TRBD2. Germline CDR1 MNHNY, CDR2 SVGAGI (reference sequence). Germline trimming cut 5 bases from V and 0 bases from J; bases unmatched to any gene: 3. The length of the CDR3 is 14 residues. The CDR3 DNA reads as TGTGCCAGCAGTGCTACTAGCGGCTCCTACGAGCAGTACTTC. Amino acids: CASSATSGSYEQYF.

This clone showed up just a few times. Other DNA sequences of this sample code for an identical CDR3. The chain is built from TRBV7-2 and TRBJ2-3; weak D call: TRBD1 (5 bases). The CDR3 is 15 residues long. CDR1 and CDR2 (germline): SGHTA, FQGNSA. Trimming removed 1 base at V and 1 base at J, with 9 bases between. The CDR3 DNA reads as TGTGCCAGCAGCTTAGTAGGGGCGGGCACAGATACGCAGTATTTT. Its protein product is CASSLVGAGTDTQYF.

This clone has a handful of counts. This chain joins TRBV20-1 and TRBJ2-4, with a weak D call TRBD1 (6 bases). The V end lost 6 bases, the J end lost 6 bases, and 9 bases lay between the germline ends. CDR3 length: 11 amino acids. Per germline, CDR1 DFQATT and CDR2 SNEGSKA (reference sequence). This CDR3 is CSALQGNIQYF. CDR3 in DNA: TGCAGTGCCTTACAGGGAAACATTCAGTACTTC.

This clone appeared a few times. V usage is TRBV30 and J usage is TRBJ2-5; D unclear. Germline CDR1 reads GTSNPN; CDR2 reads SVGIG (reference sequence). Trimming stripped 2 bases from V and 5 bases from J, with 9 bases between. CDR3 size: 12 residues. CDR3 nucleotides: TGTGCCTGGAGTACCCTGAGGGAGACCCAGTACTTC. This codes for CAWSTLRETQYF. The entire variable domain, with the rest obtained from reference TRBV30 and TRBJ2-5, is as follows: SQTIHQWPATLVQPVGSPLSLECTVEGTSNPNLYWYRQAAGRGLQLLFYSVGIGQISSEVPQNLSASRPQDRQFILSSKKLLLSDSGFYLCAWSTLRETQYFGPGTRLLVL.